Following are 24 T cell receptor beta chains from one sample sequenced in a study of cytomegalovirus exposure and HLA in healthy donors. The study ran its PCR with 60 Vbeta and 13 Jbeta primers. This table comes from immunoSEQ multiplex PCR, and its TCRdb copy is limited to in-frame clones, with some not included. This listing includes 110,000 to 150,000 clones. The sample was PBMCs. Every receptor here comes from a young woman in good health and CMV-seronegative.

The gene calls are TRBV6-4 and TRBJ2-2; a weak D match, TRBD2 (6 bases). V lost 6 bases and J 4 bases, leaving 9 bases between the germline ends. This CDR3 spans 13 amino acids. CDR1 is MRHNA and CDR2 is SNTAGT in the germline V gene. CDR3 region: CASSAGSTGELFF. The DNA for the CDR3 is TGTGCCAGCAGCGCCGGGAGCACCGGGGAGCTGTTTTTT.

The chain links TRBV10-3 to TRBJ2-5, with unresolved D. TRBJ2-7 explains the end of the DNA better; the J call may be wrong. The CDR3 runs 13 residues. Germline loops: CDR1 ENHRY, CDR2 SYGVKD. DNA for the CDR3: TGTGCCATCAGTGAGATGAGTCCTCACGAGCAGTACTTC. Translated, it gives CAISEMSPHEQYF.

J is TRBJ2-3 and V is TRBV9, with 12 positions matching TRBD2. The germline gives CDR1 SGDLS, CDR2 YYNGEE. With V trimmed by 3 bases and J by 6 bases, 2 bases remained unmatched. CDR3 length equals 14 residues. DNA for the CDR3: TGTGCCAGCAGCGGGACTAGCGGGACGGATACGCAGTATTTT. As protein: CASSGTSGTDTQYF.

The chain joins TRBV5-1 to TRBJ1-1; 10 bases map to TRBD1. CDR3 length: 17 residues. The J segment lost 1 base and the V segment lost 1 base, leaving 7 bases of the junction unmatched. Germline V gene data show CDR1 as SGHRS and CDR2 as YFSETQ. Written as DNA, the CDR3 is TGCGCCAGCAGCTTGAGGGACAGGGGCCTGGGGAACACTGAAGCTTTCTTT. Translated, it gives CASSLRDRGLGNTEAFF.

The V gene is TRBV19, the J gene TRBJ1-2; a possible D gene is TRBD1 (5 bases). The V gene's germline CDR1 is LNHDA and CDR2 SQIVND (reference sequence). V was clipped by 8 bases and J by 7 bases, with 20 bases between them. There are 14 residues in the CDR3. This CDR3 is CASDQGVFIGGYTF. In DNA, the CDR3 is TGTGCCAGTGATCAGGGTGTGTTCATCGGTGGCTACACCTTC.

The V and J genes are TRBV7-6 and TRBJ2-1, with D unclear. The CDR3 totals 14 residues. Germline V gene lookup returns CDR1 SGHVS and CDR2 FNYEAQ. Trimming removed 10 bases from V and 0 bases from J, with 13 bases in between. This CDR3 reads CATRSLSSYNEQFF. DNA for the CDR3: TGTGCCACCCGAAGCCTTTCCTCCTACAATGAGCAGTTCTTC.

The rearrangement joins TRBV29-1 to TRBJ2-5, with 8 positions matching TRBD1. The J call may be wrong; the DNA end is better matched by TRBJ2-7. The germline V gene encodes CDR1 SQVTM and CDR2 ANQGSEA. This CDR3 region has 14 residues. Here the CDR3 reads CSVQGAGGSYEQYF. CDR3 bases: TGCAGCGTTCAGGGGGCCGGCGGGTCCTACGAGCAGTACTTC.

The chain carries TRBV2 and TRBJ1-5, with D possibly matching TRBD1 (6 bases). Trimming left V 4 bases short and J 1 base short, with 11 bases between. The CDR3 is 15 residues long. In germline, CDR1 is SNHLY, CDR2 FYNNEI. The CDR3 nucleotides are TGTGCCAGCAGTGTTCAGGGGCAAAGCAATCAGCCCCAGCATTTT. This sequence encodes CASSVQGQSNQPQHF.

This chain connects TRBV27 to TRBJ1-5; a possible D gene is TRBD1 (6 bases). The germline V gene has CDR1 MNHEY and CDR2 SMNVEV (reference sequence). V lost 4 bases, J lost 4 bases, and 14 bases lay in between. The CDR3 sequence is 15 residues long. The CDR3 sequence: CASSSSQGGNQPQHF. CDR3 sequence (DNA): TGTGCCAGCAGTTCCTCACAGGGCGGTAATCAGCCCCAGCATTTT.

The chain has TRBV4-3 and TRBJ2-3; TRBD2 might be the D (5 bases). The CDR3 has 18 residues. V dropped 4 bases and J dropped 6 bases, with 26 bases sitting between them. Germline lookup yields CDR1 LGHNA and CDR2 YSLEER. The CDR3: CASSRDYGSGAFLDTQYF. The CDR3 DNA reads TGCGCCAGCAGCCGAGATTACGGCAGCGGAGCCTTTTTGGATACGCAGTATTTT.

The chain is built from TRBV5-1 and TRBJ1-2; D call uncertain. CDR1 and CDR2 from the germline V gene are SGHRS and YFSETQ. Trimming took off 0 bases at V and 4 bases at J, with 16 bases between the two ends. This CDR3 has 16 residues. The CDR3 bases are TGCGCCAGCAGCTTGGATTCGGCAGAACGGGGCTATGGCTACACCTTC. It encodes CASSLDSAERGYGYTF.

The CDR3 DNA follows: TGTGCCAGTAGTATCTTAGGGGGTAACAATCAGCCCCAGCATTTT. This encodes CASSILGGNNQPQHF. The V gene is TRBV19, the J gene TRBJ1-5, with D perhaps TRBD1 (6 bases). V was cut by 3 bases and J by 3 bases, with 12 bases left in between. Per the germline V gene, CDR1 is LNHDA and CDR2 is SQIVND (reference sequence). The CDR3 length is 15 residues.

The chain's CDR3 is CASSVRTSGPYEQYF. CDR3 coding DNA: TGCGCCAGCAGCGTACGGACTAGCGGGCCTTACGAGCAGTACTTC. This chain joins TRBV4-3 and TRBJ2-7; 11 bases align to TRBD2. The germline V gene has CDR1 LGHNA and CDR2 YSLEER. This CDR3 spans 15 amino acids. After removal of 5 bases from V and 4 bases from J, the junction contained 7 bases not matched to a gene.

This rearrangement joins TRBV11-2 to TRBJ2-3, with D possibly TRBD2 on 6 matching bases. V dropped 5 bases and J dropped 5 bases, with 17 bases sitting between them. The CDR3 runs to 15 residues. Germline loops: CDR1 SGHAT, CDR2 FQNNGV. The CDR3 nucleotides are TGTGCCAGCAGCCCCCGGGGGATTGGGGGAGATACGCAGTATTTT. Translated: CASSPRGIGGDTQYF. Using reference TRBV11-2 and TRBJ2-3 for the parts outside the CDR3, the full variable domain is EAGVAQSPRYKIIEKRQSVAFWCNPISGHATLYWYQQILGQGPKLLIQFQNNGVVDDSQLPKDRFSAERLKGVDSTLKIQPAKLEDSAVYLCASSPRGIGGDTQYFGPGTRLTVL.

J is TRBJ1-1 and V is TRBV6-1; the D is unclear. This CDR3 is 14 amino acids long. The ends were cut back, 6 bases at V and 0 bases at J, with 11 bases in the middle. The germline V gene encodes CDR1 MNHNS and CDR2 SASEGT. The CDR3 nucleotides read TGTGCCAGCAGCGTCACGGGATTGAACACTGAAGCTTTCTTT. Its protein is CASSVTGLNTEAFF.

The chain carries TRBV5-1 and TRBJ1-3; 11 positions agree with TRBD1. The CDR3 consists of 18 residues. V lost 1 base and J lost 2; bases outside the gene matches: 8. Germline values: CDR1 SGHRS, CDR2 YFSETQ. In nucleotides, the CDR3 is TGCGCCAGCAGCTTGCCCTTTCGGGGACAGGGGGCTGGAAACACCATATATTTT. It yields the protein CASSLPFRGQGAGNTIYF.

The chain combines TRBV5-5 with TRBJ1-1; 7 bases match TRBD1. This CDR3 contains 16 residues. Germline assignment: CDR1 SGHKS and CDR2 YYEKEE (reference sequence). Germline trimming cut 1 base from V and 1 base from J; bases unmatched to any gene: 7. CDR3 sequence: CASSLTRQGENTEAFF. The CDR3 DNA sequence: TGTGCCAGCAGCTTGACTCGACAGGGCGAGAACACTGAAGCTTTCTTT.

This chain connects TRBV5-1 to TRBJ1-1; 8 bases are shared with TRBD1. Germline V CDR1 and CDR2: SGHRS, YFSETQ. CDR3 size: 16 residues. The V segment lost 0 bases and the J segment 4 bases; nucleotides outside the gene matches: 8. The DNA for the CDR3 is TGCGCCAGCAGCTTGGGACAGGGGTCTTTGGTCACTGAAGCTTTCTTT. Its protein is CASSLGQGSLVTEAFF. Complete variable domain (other parts from reference TRBV5-1 and TRBJ1-1): KAGVTQTPRYLIKTRGQQVTLSCSPISGHRSVSWYQQTPGQGLQFLFEYFSETQRNKGNFPGRFSGRQFSNSRSEMNVSTLELGDSALYLCASSLGQGSLVTEAFFGQGTRLTVV.

The chain recombines TRBV28 with TRBJ2-5; 7 nucleotides align to TRBD1. V shed 5 bases, J shed 5 bases, and the junction held 14 bases outside the gene matches. The germline gives CDR1 MDHEN, CDR2 SYDVKM. The length of the CDR3 is 16 residues. CDR3 bases: TGTGCCAGCAGTCCCCTAGGAGAGGGGGCGCTTGAGACCCAGTACTTC. Its protein is CASSPLGEGALETQYF.

The V gene is TRBV6-5, the J gene TRBJ1-4, with D possibly being TRBD1 (5 bases). This CDR3 region has 15 residues. Germline lookup yields CDR1 MNHEY and CDR2 SVGAGI. V lost 1 base and J 7 bases, leaving 13 bases between the germline ends. The CDR3 nucleotides are TGTGCCAGCAGTTACTTCGTGGGGGGTCCTGAAAAACTGTTTTTT. Translated, it gives CASSYFVGGPEKLFF.

The chain has TRBV2 and TRBJ2-1, with D maybe TRBD2 (5 bases). CDR1 and CDR2 from the germline V gene are SNHLY and FYNNEI. The length of the CDR3 is 14 residues. The ends were cut back, 6 bases at V and 2 bases at J, with 11 bases in the middle. The CDR3 nucleotides are TGTGCCAGCAGGAAAGGACTCACCTACAATGAGCAGTTCTTC. The encoded protein is CASRKGLTYNEQFF.

The rearrangement uses TRBV6-5 and TRBJ2-2; TRBD2 aligns across 7 bases. The CDR3 has 12 residues. Germline assignment: CDR1 MNHEY and CDR2 SVGAGI. CDR3 sequence: CVGLADTGELFF. In DNA form, the CDR3 reads TGTGTGGGGCTAGCGGACACCGGGGAGCTGTTTTTT.

V and J are TRBV5-6 and TRBJ1-1; weak D call: TRBD1 (5 bases). CDR1 is SGHDT and CDR2 is YYEEEE in the germline V gene. The CDR3 length is 12 residues. V was shortened by 1 base and J by 10 bases, with 11 bases between the two germline ends. Here the CDR3 reads CASSLTGNVAFF. CDR3 coding DNA: TGTGCCAGCAGCTTGACAGGAAACGTAGCTTTCTTT. The variable domain in full, with the rest retrieved from reference TRBV5-6 and TRBJ1-1, is DAGVTQSPTHLIKTRGQQVTLRCSPKSGHDTVSWYQQALGQGPQFIFQYYEEEERQRGNFPDRFSGHQFPNYSSELNVNALLLGDSALYLCASSLTGNVAFFGQGTRLTVV.

The V call is TRBV30, the J call TRBJ1-1, with TRBD1 as a possible D gene (6 bases). V shed 4 bases and J shed 4 bases, with 13 bases lying between them. Germline CDR1 GTSNPN, CDR2 SVGIG (reference sequence). The CDR3 extends over 13 amino acids. The CDR3 reads CAWKTYRATEAFF. DNA for the CDR3: TGTGCCTGGAAAACATACAGGGCCACTGAAGCTTTCTTT.